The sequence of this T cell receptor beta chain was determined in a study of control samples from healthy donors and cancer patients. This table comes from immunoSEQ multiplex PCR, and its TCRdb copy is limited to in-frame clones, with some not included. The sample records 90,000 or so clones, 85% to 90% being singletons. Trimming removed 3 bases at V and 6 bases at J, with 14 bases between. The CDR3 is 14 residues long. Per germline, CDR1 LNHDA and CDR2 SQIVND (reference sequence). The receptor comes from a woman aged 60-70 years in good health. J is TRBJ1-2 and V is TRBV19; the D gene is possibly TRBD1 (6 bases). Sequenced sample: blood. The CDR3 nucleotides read TGTGCCAGTAGTATTTCGACAGGCCGGAATGGCTACACCTTC. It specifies CASSISTGRNGYTF.